This T cell receptor beta chain was captured in a study of blood T cell repertoires in COVID-19. Background on the study: The cDNA or gDNA used as material had been derived from T cells, B-cell-depleted T cells, or PBMCs.

TCRdb's table, derived via immunoSEQ multiplex PCR, lists solely in-frame clones and lacks some. The sample includes 250,000 to 300,000 clones, approximately 85% of them seen just once. Trimming removed 3 bases from V and 3 bases from J; junction bases left unmatched: 10. The CDR3 length is 16 residues. The germline CDR1 and CDR2 sequences are SGHRS and YFSETQ. V gene TRBV5-1 combines with J gene TRBJ2-7, with 9 bases aligning to TRBD1. The TCR sequence derives from a woman aged 70 to 79 with acute or convalescent COVID-19. Sequencing was performed on peripheral blood. CDR3 nucleotides: TGCGCCAGCAGCTACGGACAGGGGTCGGCCCTCTACGAGCAGTACTTC. Translated: CASSYGQGSALYEQYF.